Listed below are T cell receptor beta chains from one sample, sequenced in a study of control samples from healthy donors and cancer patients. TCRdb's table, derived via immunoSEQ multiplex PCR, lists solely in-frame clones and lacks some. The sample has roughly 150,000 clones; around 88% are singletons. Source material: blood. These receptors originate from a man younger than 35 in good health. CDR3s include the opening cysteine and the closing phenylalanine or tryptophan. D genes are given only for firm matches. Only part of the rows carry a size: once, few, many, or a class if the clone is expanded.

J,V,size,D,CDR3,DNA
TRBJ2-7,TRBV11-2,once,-,CASSLDRWGAGGNEQYF,TGTGCCAGCAGCTTAGATCGATGGGGTGCCGGTGGGAACGAGCAGTACTTC
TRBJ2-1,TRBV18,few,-,CASSPRRSSYNEQFF,TGTGCCAGCTCACCACGCCGGAGCTCCTACAATGAGCAGTTCTTC
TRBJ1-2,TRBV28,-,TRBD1,CASSLRGQGANGYTF,TGTGCCAGCAGTTTACGCGGACAGGGGGCGAATGGCTACACCTTC
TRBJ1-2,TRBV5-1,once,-,CASSLPGRGYTF,TGCGCCAGCAGCTTGCCGGGCCGTGGCTACACCTTC
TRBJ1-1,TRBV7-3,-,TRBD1,CASSQTGTNTEAFF,TGTGCCAGCAGCCAGACAGGGACTAACACTGAAGCTTTCTTT
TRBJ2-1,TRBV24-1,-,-,CATREGNEQFF,TGTGCCACCAGAGAAGGTAATGAGCAGTTCTTC
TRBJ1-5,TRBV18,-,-,CASSPTGNQPQHF,TGTGCCAGCTCACCAACAGGGAATCAGCCCCAGCATTTT
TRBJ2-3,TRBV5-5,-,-,CASSQDGSSTDTQYF,TGTGCCAGCAGCCAGGACGGCTCTAGCACAGATACGCAGTATTTT
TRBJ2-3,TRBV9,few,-,CASSVGSRLDTDTQYF,TGTGCCAGCAGCGTAGGAAGCAGGCTTGACACAGATACGCAGTATTTT
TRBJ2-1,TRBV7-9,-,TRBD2,CASTNSGTSGSDEQFF,TGTGCCAGCACAAATAGCGGGACTAGCGGGTCAGATGAGCAGTTCTTC
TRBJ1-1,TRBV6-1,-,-,CASSEALTRANTEAFF,TGTGCCAGCAGTGAAGCGCTGACCAGGGCGAACACTGAAGCTTTCTTT
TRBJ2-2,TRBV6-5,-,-,CASTQTQFTGELFF,TGTGCCAGTACACAGACCCAATTCACCGGGGAGCTGTTTTTT
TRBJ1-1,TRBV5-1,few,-,CASSLTWEASGLNTEAFF,TGCGCCAGCAGCTTGACGTGGGAGGCCTCCGGATTGAACACTGAAGCTTTCTTT
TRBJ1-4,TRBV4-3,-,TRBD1,CASSQTDRGLEKLFF,TGCGCCAGCAGCCAGACGGACAGGGGGTTGGAAAAACTGTTTTTT
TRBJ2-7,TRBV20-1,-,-,CSASPGGYEQYF,TGCAGTGCTAGTCCAGGGGGGTACGAGCAGTACTTC
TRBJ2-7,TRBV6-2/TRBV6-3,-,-,CASSYLSDTDPYEQYF,TGTGCCAGCAGTTACCTCTCCGACACTGACCCCTACGAGCAGTACTTC
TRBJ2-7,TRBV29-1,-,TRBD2,CSVTLAGGSYEQYF,TGCAGCGTTACACTAGCGGGGGGCTCCTACGAGCAGTACTTC
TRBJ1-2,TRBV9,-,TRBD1,CASSPTRTGDYGYTF,TGTGCCAGCAGCCCCACGAGGACAGGGGATTATGGCTACACCTTC
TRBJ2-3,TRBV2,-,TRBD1,CASSEFSGTASTDTQYF,TGTGCCAGCAGTGAATTTTCCGGGACAGCTAGCACAGATACGCAGTATTTT
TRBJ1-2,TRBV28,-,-,CASSLGLNTHGYTF,TGTGCCAGCAGCCTCGGCCTCAACACCCATGGCTACACCTTC
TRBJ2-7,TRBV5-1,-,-,CASSYGTDEQYF,TGCGCCAGCAGCTATGGGACCGACGAGCAGTACTTC
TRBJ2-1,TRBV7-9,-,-,CASSLGAGEQFF,TGTGCCAGCAGCTTAGGTGCCGGTGAGCAGTTCTTC
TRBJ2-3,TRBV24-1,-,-,CATSDTTKDTDTQYF,TGTGCCACCAGTGATACAACCAAAGACACAGATACGCAGTATTTT
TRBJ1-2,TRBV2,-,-,CASSEAHRGNYGYTF,TGTGCCAGCAGTGAAGCTCACAGAGGTAACTATGGCTACACCTTC
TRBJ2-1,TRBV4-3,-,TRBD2,CASSYWGLAGLEQFF,TGCGCCAGCAGCTATTGGGGACTAGCGGGTTTAGAGCAGTTCTTC
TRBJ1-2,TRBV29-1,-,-,CSAKGGDVGYTF,TGCAGCGCAAAAGGCGGGGACGTGGGCTACACCTTC
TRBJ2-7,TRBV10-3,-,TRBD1,CAISSQGDSGEQYF,TGTGCCATCAGCTCACAGGGGGACTCGGGCGAGCAGTACTTC
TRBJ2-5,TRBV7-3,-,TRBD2,CASSEGGLEETQYF,TGTGCCAGCAGCGAGGGGGGACTAGAAGAGACCCAGTACTTC
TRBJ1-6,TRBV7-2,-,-,CASSSQGYSPLHF,TGTGCCAGCAGCTCACAGGGTTATTCACCCCTCCACTTT
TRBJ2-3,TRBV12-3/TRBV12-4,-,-,CASSPIGDTQYF,TGTGCCAGCAGTCCAATAGGAGATACGCAGTATTTT
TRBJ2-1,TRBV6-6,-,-,CASGLAYNEQFF,TGTGCCAGCGGACTGGCTTACAATGAGCAGTTCTTC
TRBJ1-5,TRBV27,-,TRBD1,CASSFTGQGGNQPQHF,TGTGCCAGCAGCTTCACTGGACAGGGCGGCAATCAGCCCCAGCATTTT
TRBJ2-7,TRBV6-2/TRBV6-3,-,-,CASSYGSSGQGLEQYF,TGTGCCAGCAGTTACGGTTCTTCGGGTCAGGGCCTCGAGCAGTACTTC
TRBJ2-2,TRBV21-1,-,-,CASSKDLMRSRGTPGSGELFF,TGTGCCAGCAGCAAAGATTTGATGAGGTCTCGAGGGACCCCGGGGTCCGGGGAGCTGTTTTTT
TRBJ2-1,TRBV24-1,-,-,CATSDPTGPTSSYNEQFF,TGTGCCACCAGTGACCCGACCGGGCCGACGAGCTCCTACAATGAGCAGTTCTTC
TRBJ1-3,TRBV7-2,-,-,CASSLGVTIYF,TGTGCCAGCAGCTTAGGGGTAACCATATATTTT
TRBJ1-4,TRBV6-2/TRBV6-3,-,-,CASSYSMALASNEKLFF,TGTGCCAGCAGTTACTCGATGGCCCTTGCAAGTAATGAAAAACTGTTTTTT
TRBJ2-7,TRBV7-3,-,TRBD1,CASSPGAGGSYEQYF,TGTGCCAGCAGCCCTGGGGCAGGGGGCTCCTACGAGCAGTACTTC
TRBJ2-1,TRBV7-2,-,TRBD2,CASSLATAGDREQFF,TGTGCCAGCAGCTTAGCGACAGCGGGGGACCGGGAGCAGTTCTTC
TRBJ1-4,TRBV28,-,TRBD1,CASTIRRRTGGGEKLFF,TGTGCCAGCACAATTCGCCGGCGGACAGGGGGAGGTGAAAAACTGTTTTTT
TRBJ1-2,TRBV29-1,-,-,CSVGRRSNYGYTF,TGCAGCGTTGGACGGCGGAGCAATTATGGCTACACCTTC
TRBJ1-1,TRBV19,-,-,CASSHGRWNTEAFF,TGTGCCAGTAGTCACGGACGTTGGAACACTGAAGCTTTCTTT
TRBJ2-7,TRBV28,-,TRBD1,CASSTTGGAYLKQYF,TGTGCCAGCAGCACCACAGGGGGCGCGTATTTAAAGCAGTACTTC
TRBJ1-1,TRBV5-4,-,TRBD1,CASSVGQGEGAFF,TGTGCCAGCAGCGTGGGACAGGGGGAAGGAGCTTTCTTT
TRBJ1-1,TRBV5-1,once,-,CASSLTLADGTEAFF,TGCGCCAGCAGCTTGACGCTGGCCGATGGCACTGAAGCTTTCTTT
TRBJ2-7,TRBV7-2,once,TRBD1,CASSSGQGHEQYF,TGTGCCAGCAGCTCGGGACAGGGGCACGAGCAGTACTTC
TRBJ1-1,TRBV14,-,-,CASSLIGRLTEAFF,TGTGCCAGCAGCCTAATAGGTCGTTTGACTGAAGCTTTCTTT
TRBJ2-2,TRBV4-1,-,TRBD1,CASSIGQGFGGELFF,TGCGCCAGCAGCATTGGACAGGGGTTTGGCGGGGAGCTGTTTTTT
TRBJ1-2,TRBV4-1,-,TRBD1,CASSQTGSLNYGYTF,TGCGCCAGCAGCCAGACAGGGTCCCTTAACTATGGCTACACCTTC
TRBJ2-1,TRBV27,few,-,CASRPYRASNNEQFF,TGTGCCAGCAGACCATACAGGGCCAGTAACAATGAGCAGTTCTTC
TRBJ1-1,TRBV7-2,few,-,CASSLGQENTEAFF,TGTGCCAGCAGCTTAGGGCAGGAGAACACTGAAGCTTTCTTT
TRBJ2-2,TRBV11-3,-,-,CASSLRGLNTGELFF,TGTGCCAGCAGCTTACGGGGACTGAACACCGGGGAGCTGTTTTTT
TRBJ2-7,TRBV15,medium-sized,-,CATSRRTTGSEQYF,TGTGCCACCAGCAGGCGGACGACAGGCTCCGAGCAGTACTTC
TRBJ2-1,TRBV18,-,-,CASSLGAASYNEQFF,TGTGCCAGCTCACTGGGTGCGGCGTCCTACAATGAGCAGTTCTTC
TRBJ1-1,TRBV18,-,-,CASSPENTEAFF,TGTGCCAGCTCACCAGAGAACACTGAAGCTTTCTTT
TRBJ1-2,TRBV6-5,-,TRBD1,CASSQLGQDKYTF,TGTGCCAGCAGTCAACTTGGACAGGACAAGTACACCTTC
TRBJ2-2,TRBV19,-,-,CASSTTEGGPGELFF,TGTGCCAGTAGTACGACTGAAGGGGGGCCCGGGGAGCTGTTTTTT
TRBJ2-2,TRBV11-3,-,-,CASSLGTGNTGELFF,TGTGCCAGCAGCTTAGGGACGGGGAACACCGGGGAGCTGTTTTTT
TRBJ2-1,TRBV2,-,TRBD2,CASTPGLNNEQFF,TGTGCCAGCACTCCGGGACTAAACAATGAGCAGTTCTTC
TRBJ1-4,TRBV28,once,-,CASSLPADGLMEKLFF,TGTGCCAGCAGTCTCCCAGCAGACGGCCTGATGGAAAAACTGTTTTTT